The 18 T cell receptor beta chains given below trace back to one sample, sequenced in a study of blood T cell repertoires in COVID-19. Assay used: immunoSEQ multiplex PCR; TCRdb lists only in-frame clones, some missing. This sample has 88,000 or so clones, with approximately 90% found just once. Sequencing input: PBMCs or T cells enriched from blood (not recorded which). These receptors were taken from a woman aged 45-65 years with acute COVID-19.

This clone was detected a few times. The rearrangement uses TRBV7-9 and TRBJ1-2; 7 bases align to TRBD1. Unmatched junction bases numbered 9, after V lost 0 bases and J lost 8 bases. The germline gives CDR1 SEHNR, CDR2 FQNEAQ (reference sequence). The CDR3 runs 15 residues. CDR3 loop: CASSLAFDRVGGYTF. For the CDR3, the DNA is TGTGCCAGCAGCTTAGCGTTCGACAGGGTGGGAGGCTACACCTTC.

This chain uses TRBV7-9 with TRBJ2-3; perhaps TRBD2 as D (6 bases). The V and J ends lost 5 bases and 0 bases respectively, with 9 bases between them. From germline, CDR1 is SEHNR and CDR2 FQNEAQ (reference sequence). The CDR3 extends over 14 amino acids. As DNA, the CDR3 is TGTGCCAGCAGCGGGACTCTGAGCACAGATACGCAGTATTTT. Its protein is CASSGTLSTDTQYF.

In regard to this clone: Other DNA sequences in this sample translate to the same CDR3. The chain recombines TRBV3-1 (or the pseudogene TRBV3-2) with TRBJ2-7; TRBD2 aligns across 13 bases. CDR3 length: 15 amino acids. The V gene end was trimmed by 4 bases and the J gene end by 2 bases; junction bases not matched to a gene: 2. Germline assignment: CDR1 LGHDT and CDR2 YNNKEL (reference sequence). As DNA, the CDR3 is TGTGCCAGCAGCCCACTAGCGGGAGGGCCCTACGAGCAGTACTTC. Protein sequence: CASSPLAGGPYEQYF.

The J gene is TRBJ2-1, the V gene TRBV5-1, with D possibly matching TRBD2 (7 bases). The CDR3 has 15 amino acids. Per germline, CDR1 SGHRS and CDR2 YFSETQ. Trimming left V 4 bases short and J 8 bases short, with 19 bases between. CDR3 in amino acids: CASSTAGLQGDEQFF. CDR3 nucleotide sequence: TGCGCCAGCAGCACCGCGGGACTACAGGGCGATGAGCAGTTCTTC.

The V call is TRBV6-5, the J call TRBJ2-3, with 9 nucleotides matching TRBD1. Germline CDR1 MNHEY, CDR2 SVGAGI. V lost 6 bases to trimming and J lost 1 base; unmatched junction nucleotides: 2. The CDR3 totals 14 residues. CDR3 nucleotides: TGTGCCAGCAGAGGGGACAGGGGCACAGATACGCAGTATTTT. Amino acid sequence: CASRGDRGTDTQYF.

V and J are TRBV4-1 and TRBJ1-4; D is unresolved. Trimming took 2 bases from V and 7 from J, leaving 11 bases between them. Germline CDR1 MGHRA, CDR2 YSYEKL. This CDR3 has 14 residues. In nucleotides, the CDR3 is TGCGCCAGCAGCCAATTATACGGGTTTGAAAAACTGTTTTTT. Translating gives CASSQLYGFEKLFF.

This rearrangement joins TRBV6-4 to TRBJ1-2; possibly TRBD1 for D (5 bases). Germline V gives CDR1 MRHNA, CDR2 SNTAGT. Trimming left V 5 bases short and J 4 bases short, with 20 bases between. The CDR3 runs 16 residues. The CDR3 spells CASSPDTALGVYGYTF. DNA for the CDR3: TGTGCCAGCAGTCCGGACACAGCGCTGGGCGTCTATGGCTACACCTTC.

The J gene is TRBJ2-1, the V gene TRBV27; D uncertain. V gave up 5 bases and J gave up 6 bases, with 11 bases separating them. This CDR3 contains 13 residues. Germline CDR1 is MNHEY and CDR2 is SMNVEV (reference sequence). DNA for the CDR3: TGTGCCAGCAGTGCGCTATCCGGCAATGAGCAGTTCTTC. Residues: CASSALSGNEQFF.

This chain's CDR3 is CASSPSSGRRYNEQFF. CDR3 coding DNA: TGTGCCAGCAGCCCGTCTAGCGGGAGACGTTACAATGAGCAGTTCTTC. This sequence joins TRBV11-1 and TRBJ2-1; 10 positions agree with TRBD2. The CDR3 spans 16 residues. The V and J ends lost 5 bases and 4 bases, in that order; junction bases with no gene match: 8. The germline gives CDR1 SGHAT, CDR2 FQDESV (reference sequence). The entire variable domain, with the rest obtained from reference TRBV11-1 and TRBJ2-1, is as follows: EAEVAQSPRYKITEKSQAVAFWCDPISGHATLYWYRQILGQGPELLVQFQDESVVDDSQLPKDRFSAERLKGVDSTLKIQPAELGDSAMYLCASSPSSGRRYNEQFFGPGTRLTVL.

The J gene is TRBJ1-2, the V gene TRBV27; D remains ambiguous. Germline V CDR1 and CDR2: MNHEY, SMNVEV (reference sequence). Trimming removed 6 bases at V and 1 base at J, with 18 bases between. The length of the CDR3 is 16 residues. This CDR3 is CASSLSSDGHNYGYTF. CDR3 nucleotide sequence: TGTGCCAGCAGCCTAAGTAGCGACGGTCATAACTATGGCTACACCTTC.

V and J are TRBV5-1 and TRBJ2-3; the D gene is possibly TRBD1 (5 bases). The CDR3 spans 12 residues. From germline, CDR1 is SGHRS and CDR2 YFSETQ. Between the trimmed V and J ends, which lost 4 bases and 6 bases, there was a span of 9 bases. The chain's CDR3 is CASSIGVDTQYF. CDR3 DNA sequence: TGCGCCAGCAGCATAGGGGTGGATACGCAGTATTTT.

This CDR3 reads CASSSRVAGGLADTQYF. In DNA, the CDR3 is TGCGCCAGCAGCTCTAGGGTAGCGGGAGGGCTAGCGGATACGCAGTATTTT. This chain joins TRBV5-1 and TRBJ2-3, with 11 bases matching TRBD2. From germline, CDR1 is SGHRS and CDR2 YFSETQ. The V segment lost 3 bases and the J segment 6 bases; nucleotides outside the gene matches: 12. The CDR3 is 17 amino acids.

This rearrangement joins TRBV4-3 to TRBJ1-5; tentative D call: TRBD1 (5 bases). Germline V CDR1 and CDR2: LGHNA, YSLEER. CDR3 length: 18 residues. V was shortened by 1 base and J by 3 bases, with 19 bases between the two germline ends. The DNA of the CDR3 is TGCGCCAGCAGCCAAGTATTCAGCAGGGTGGGTGACAATCAGCCCCAGCATTTT. Its translation is CASSQVFSRVGDNQPQHF.

The rearrangement uses TRBV25-1 and TRBJ2-5, with D possibly being TRBD1 (7 bases). The V gene lost 8 bases and the J gene lost 5 bases, with 24 bases spanning the gap. The CDR3 runs to 16 residues. CDR1 and CDR2 from the germline V gene are MGHDK and SYGVNS. The CDR3 coding sequence is TGTGCCAGCGCGGAGGGGGCGAAAGGCGTCGTGGAGACCCAGTACTTC. This sequence encodes CASAEGAKGVVETQYF.

The chain carries TRBV6-5 and TRBJ2-7; 8 nucleotides line up with TRBD2. V dropped 0 bases and J dropped 4; count of bases not matched to a gene: 5. CDR3 length: 15 residues. Germline lookup yields CDR1 MNHEY and CDR2 SVGAGI. In DNA, the CDR3 is TGTGCCAGCAGTTACTCGAGCGGGGGCCCTTACGAGCAGTACTTC. Its protein is CASSYSSGGPYEQYF.

This clone was detected a few times. The chain combines TRBV21-1 with TRBJ2-4; the table gives TRBD2 as D, unverified against the DNA. TRBV21-1 is a recognized pseudogene. The CDR3 has 17 residues. The CDR3 sequence: CASSKCQCGVAKNIQYF. The DNA of the CDR3 is TGTGCCAGCAGCAAATGTCAGTGTGGAGTAGCCAAAAACATTCAGTACTTC.

This clone showed up just once. This chain connects TRBV27 to TRBJ2-7; 9 bases match TRBD2. Per the germline V gene, CDR1 is MNHEY and CDR2 is SMNVEV (reference sequence). CDR3 length: 15 residues. V was clipped by 2 bases and J by 1 base; unmatched bases: 3. The CDR3 coding sequence is TGTGCCAGCAGTTTACTAGCGGGGCTATCCTACGAGCAGTACTTC. This gives the protein CASSLLAGLSYEQYF.

V gene TRBV5-4 combines with J gene TRBJ1-2; 8 bases agree with TRBD1. Germline CDR1 and CDR2: SGHNT and YYREEE (reference sequence). V shed 4 bases, J shed 4 bases, and the junction held 9 bases outside the gene matches. There are 15 residues in the CDR3. CDR3 nucleotide sequence: TGTGCCAGCAGCACGGACAGGGCCCTTAGCTATGGCTACACCTTC. It specifies CASSTDRALSYGYTF.